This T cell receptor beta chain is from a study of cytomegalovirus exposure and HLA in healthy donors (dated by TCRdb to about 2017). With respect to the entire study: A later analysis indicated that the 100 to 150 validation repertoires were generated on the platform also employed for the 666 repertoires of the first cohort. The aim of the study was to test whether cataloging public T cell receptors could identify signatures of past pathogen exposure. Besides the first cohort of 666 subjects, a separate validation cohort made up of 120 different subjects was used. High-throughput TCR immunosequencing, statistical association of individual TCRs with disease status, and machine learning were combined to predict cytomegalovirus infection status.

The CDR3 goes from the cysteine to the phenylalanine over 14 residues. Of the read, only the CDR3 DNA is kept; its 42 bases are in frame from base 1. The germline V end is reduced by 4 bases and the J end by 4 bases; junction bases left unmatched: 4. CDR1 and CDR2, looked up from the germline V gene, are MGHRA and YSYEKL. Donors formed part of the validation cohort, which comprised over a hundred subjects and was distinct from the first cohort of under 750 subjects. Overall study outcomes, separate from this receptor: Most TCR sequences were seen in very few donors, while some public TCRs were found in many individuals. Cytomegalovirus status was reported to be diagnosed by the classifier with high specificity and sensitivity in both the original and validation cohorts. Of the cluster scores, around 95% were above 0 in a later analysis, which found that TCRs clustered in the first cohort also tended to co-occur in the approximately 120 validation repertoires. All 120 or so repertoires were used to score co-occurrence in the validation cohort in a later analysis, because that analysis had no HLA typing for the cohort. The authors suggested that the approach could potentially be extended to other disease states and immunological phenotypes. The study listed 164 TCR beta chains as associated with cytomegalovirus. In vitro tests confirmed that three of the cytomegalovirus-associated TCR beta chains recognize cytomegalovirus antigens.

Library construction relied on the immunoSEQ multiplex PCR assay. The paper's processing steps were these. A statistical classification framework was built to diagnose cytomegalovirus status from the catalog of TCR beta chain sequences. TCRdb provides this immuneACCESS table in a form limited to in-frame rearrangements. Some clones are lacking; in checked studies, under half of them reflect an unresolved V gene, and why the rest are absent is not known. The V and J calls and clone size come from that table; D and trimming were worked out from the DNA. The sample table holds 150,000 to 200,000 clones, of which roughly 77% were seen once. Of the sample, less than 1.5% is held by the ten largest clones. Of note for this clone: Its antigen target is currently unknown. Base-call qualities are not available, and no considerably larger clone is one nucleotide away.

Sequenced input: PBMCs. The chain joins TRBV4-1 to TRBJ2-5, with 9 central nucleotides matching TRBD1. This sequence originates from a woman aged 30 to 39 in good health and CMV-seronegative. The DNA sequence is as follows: TGCGCCAGCAGCCCCGGACAGGGGAGAGAGACCCAGTACTTC. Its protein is CASSPGQGRETQYF.